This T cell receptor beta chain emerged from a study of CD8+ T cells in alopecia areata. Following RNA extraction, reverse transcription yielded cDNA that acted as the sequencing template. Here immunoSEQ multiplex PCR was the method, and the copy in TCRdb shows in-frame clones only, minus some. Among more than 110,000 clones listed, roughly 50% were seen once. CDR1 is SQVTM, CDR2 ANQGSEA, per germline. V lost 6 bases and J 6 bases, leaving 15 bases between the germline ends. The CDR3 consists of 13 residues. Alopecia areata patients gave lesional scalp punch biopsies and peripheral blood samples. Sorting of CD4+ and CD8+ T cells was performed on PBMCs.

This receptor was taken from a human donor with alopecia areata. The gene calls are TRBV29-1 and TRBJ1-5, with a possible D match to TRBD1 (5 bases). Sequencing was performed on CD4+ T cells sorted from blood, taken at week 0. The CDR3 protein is CSVSAGVSQPQHF. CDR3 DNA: TGCAGCGTCTCCGCGGGGGTGAGTCAGCCCCAGCATTTT.